These 14 T cell receptor beta chains originate from one sample sequenced in a study of T-cell reconstitution after alpha-beta-depleted transplantation in children (dated by TCRdb to about 2016). The library was made by PCR. The run used an Illumina HiSeq 2500. Molecular barcoding was employed in the preparation of TCR libraries, with unique molecular identifiers being used to normalize TCRbeta repertoire quantification. Through fastp at Q25 and MiXCR, TCRdb rebuilt clones from the public reads, retaining in-frame beta chains. CDR3 protein duplicates are merged, each entry listing the most common genes and DNA. The sample yields around 490,000 distinct CDR3 sequences; about an eighth were counted once. 14% of the sample lies in the top ten. The sample's treatment or condition, from its label and the paper: allogeneic hematopoietic cell transplantation with graft depleted of TCRalphabeta T cells and CD19 B cells.

The sample here was PBMCs, mostly from graft donor cells, taken 180 days after TCRalphabeta/CD19-depleted stem cell transplant. All receptors derive from a female patient aged 2 to 10 who had a stem cell transplant for aplastic anemia, so the T cells may come from the graft donor.

The chain is built from TRBV28 and TRBJ2-1; D not certain. Trimming shortened V by 8 bases and J by 3 bases, and 5 bases separated the two germline ends. The CDR3 runs 11 residues. Germline V lookup: CDR1 MDHEN, CDR2 SYDVKM. The CDR3 spells CASENYNEQFF. CDR3 bases: TGTGCCAGCGAAAACTACAATGAGCAGTTCTTC. The full variable domain, completed using reference TRBV28 and TRBJ2-1, is DVKVTQSSRYLVKRTGEKVFLECVQDMDHENMFWYRQDPGLGLRLIYFSYDVKMKEKGDIPEGYSVSREKKERFSLILESASTNQTSMYLCASENYNEQFFGPGTRLTVL.

V is TRBV25-1 and J is TRBJ1-3; no definite D call. Trimming took off 3 bases at V and 0 bases at J, with 6 bases between the two ends. The CDR3 loop spans 14 amino acids. Germline V gene lookup returns CDR1 MGHDK and CDR2 SYGVNS. CDR3 sequence (DNA): TGTGCCAGCAGTGACAAGAGCTCTGGAAACACCATATATTTT. It codes for CASSDKSSGNTIYF.

With regard to this clonotype: At one of its ends the junction is not consistent with the germline gene, which may arise from a read error. The rearrangement links TRBV25-1 to TRBJ2-3; the D gene is possibly TRBD1 (6 bases). The length of the CDR3 is 14 residues. CDR1 and CDR2 from the germline V gene are MGHDK and SYGVNS. CDR3 loop: CASSVSWGPDTQYF. As DNA, the CDR3 is TGTGCCAGCAGTGTCTCTTGGGGGCCAGATACCCAGTATTTT.

This clonotype was counted between two and nine times. V usage is TRBV5-1 and J usage is TRBJ2-1; 14 nucleotides line up with TRBD2. CDR1 is SGHRS, CDR2 YFSETQ, per germline. V shed 5 bases and J 0 bases; nucleotides not matched to a gene: 1. This CDR3 spans 16 amino acids. The CDR3 coding sequence is TGCGCCAGCAGAGGGACTAGCGGGAGCTCCTACAATGAGCAGTTCTTC. This translates into CASRGTSGSSYNEQFF.

This chain connects TRBV28 to TRBJ2-1; TRBD1 might be the D (6 bases). Germline lookup yields CDR1 MDHEN and CDR2 SYDVKM. Trimming pared 1 base from V and 3 bases from J, leaving 13 bases between. The length of the CDR3 is 16 residues. The CDR3: CASSLFSTGSYNEQFF. The CDR3 region has the DNA TGTGCCAGCAGTTTATTTAGCACAGGGAGCTACAATGAGCAGTTCTTC. Variable domain in full (rest from reference TRBV28 and TRBJ2-1): DVKVTQSSRYLVKRTGEKVFLECVQDMDHENMFWYRQDPGLGLRLIYFSYDVKMKEKGDIPEGYSVSREKKERFSLILESASTNQTSMYLCASSLFSTGSYNEQFFGPGTRLTVL.

This clonotype was counted many times. This chain uses TRBV12-3 or TRBV12-4 with TRBJ1-1, with D possibly being TRBD1 (5 bases). V lost 10 bases and J lost 1, with 13 bases in between. The CDR3 consists of 13 residues. CDR3 DNA sequence: TGTGCCATCCGTAACGGGGGGAACACTGAAGCTTTCTTT. Translated: CAIRNGGNTEAFF.

This clonotype was seen a few times. The chain employs TRBV4-2 and TRBJ2-3; D not certain. This CDR3 is built from 14 residues. From germline, CDR1 is LGHNA and CDR2 YNFKEQ. V lost 0 bases, J lost 3 bases, and 7 bases lay in between. The chain's CDR3 is CASSQDGSTDTQYF. Here the CDR3 DNA reads TGTGCCAGCAGCCAAGACGGTTCGACAGATACGCAGTATTTT.

This clonotype was seen more than once but under ten times. The CDR3 protein is CSVEEEALSPWGYGYTF. The CDR3, as DNA: TGCAGCGTTGAAGAAGAGGCGCTAAGTCCTTGGGGGTATGGCTACACCTTC. The chain links TRBV29-1 to TRBJ1-2; a weak D match, TRBD1 (5 bases). V gave up 0 bases and J gave up 5 bases, with 22 bases separating them. In germline, CDR1 is SQVTM, CDR2 ANQGSEA. The CDR3 spans 17 residues.

The chain employs TRBV6-2 or TRBV6-3 and TRBJ2-7, with 9 bases matching TRBD1. CDR3 length: 17 amino acids. V lost 3 bases and J lost 2; bases outside the gene matches: 11. CDR1 and CDR2 (germline): MNHEY, SVGEGT. CDR3 DNA: TGTGCCAGCAGTTATATTCTACGGGACAGGGTTACCTACGAGCAGTACTTC. Translation gives CASSYILRDRVTYEQYF.

This clonotype appeared many times. The chain has TRBV5-1 and TRBJ2-5, with 8 bases lining up with TRBD2. The CDR3 runs to 14 residues. The germline V gene encodes CDR1 SGHRS and CDR2 YFSETQ. Losses at the gene ends were 3 bases for V and 5 bases for J; bases not matched to a gene: 6. Here the CDR3 reads CASSSGLVYETQYF. CDR3 DNA sequence: TGCGCCAGCAGCTCGGGACTAGTTTACGAGACCCAGTACTTC.

This clonotype has ten or more counts. The chain combines TRBV28 with TRBJ1-2; a possible D gene is TRBD1 (5 bases). The V end was cut by 4 bases, the J end by 5 bases, with 17 bases between. The CDR3 has 15 amino acids. Germline V gives CDR1 MDHEN, CDR2 SYDVKM. CDR3 loop: CASSWSRQPGYGYTF. CDR3 coding DNA: TGTGCCAGCAGTTGGTCACGACAGCCGGGTTATGGCTACACCTTC.

The genes are TRBV3-1 and TRBJ2-7; 11 bases align to TRBD2. Unmatched junction bases numbered 9, after V lost 4 bases and J lost 7 bases. The CDR3 is 15 amino acids. Germline CDR1 and CDR2: LGHDT and YNNKEL (reference sequence). The CDR3, as DNA: TGTGCCAGCAGCCCAGGGACTAGCGGATGGTCGGAGCAGTACTTC. Residues: CASSPGTSGWSEQYF.

This clonotype turned up a few times. The chain couples TRBV28 to TRBJ2-7, with TRBD1 matching 10 bases. The V gene's germline CDR1 is MDHEN and CDR2 SYDVKM. V was pared by 5 bases and J by 6 bases, with 13 bases of the junction left unmatched. The CDR3 spans 16 residues. The CDR3 spells CASSPTQGQGKGEQYF. As DNA, the CDR3 is TGTGCCAGCAGTCCTACCCAGGGACAGGGGAAGGGCGAGCAGTACTTC.

This clonotype came up a few times. The V gene is TRBV6-1, the J gene TRBJ2-1; TRBD2 aligns across 10 bases. Germline V lookup: CDR1 MNHNS, CDR2 SASEGT. The trim removed 7 bases at V and 1 base at J, leaving 4 bases unmatched. The CDR3 runs 15 residues. CDR3 residues: CASTRAGGSYNEQFF. The CDR3 DNA sequence: TGTGCCAGCACTCGAGCGGGAGGGTCCTACAATGAGCAGTTCTTC.